The clone carrying this T cell receptor (beta chain) was counted between two and nine times. Germline loops: CDR1 SEHNR, CDR2 FQNEAQ (reference sequence). V dropped 2 bases and J dropped 1 base, with 8 bases sitting between them. The CDR3 contains 14 residues. Sequencing was performed with immunoSEQ multiplex PCR; in TCRdb, only in-frame clones are kept and a portion is missing. The repertoire holds some 80,000 clones, with approximately 80% as singletons. The record originates from a study of blood T cell repertoires in COVID-19. Sample: peripheral blood. The TCR comes from a human donor in a cohort sampled during active COVID-19. The V call is TRBV7-9, the J call TRBJ1-1; D ambiguous. Here the CDR3 DNA reads TGTGCCAGCAGCTTATCTTCGGGGAACACTGAAGCTTTCTTT. Translating it yields CASSLSSGNTEAFF. Complete variable domain (other parts from reference TRBV7-9 and TRBJ1-1): DTGVSQNPRHKITKRGQNVTFRCDPISEHNRLYWYRQTLGQGPEFLTYFQNEAQLEKSRLLSDRFSAERPKGSFSTLEIQRTEQGDSAMYLCASSLSSGNTEAFFGQGTRLTVV.